This T cell receptor beta chain came from a study of cytomegalovirus exposure and HLA in healthy donors. On this clone itself: This sample includes further DNA sequences coding for the same CDR3.

The V and J ends lost 5 bases and 4 bases, in that order; junction bases with no gene match: 3. Germline CDR1 and CDR2: SEHNR and FQNEAQ (reference sequence). The CDR3 is 15 residues long. PCR involved 60 Vbeta and 13 Jbeta primers. Profiled with immunoSEQ multiplex PCR; TCRdb holds only in-frame clones, not every one. The data contain 150,000 to 200,000 clones, approximately 80% of them singletons. The receptor's source is a girl aged 10 to 17 in good health and CMV-seropositive. The specimen sequenced was PBMCs. The V and J genes are TRBV7-9 and TRBJ2-3, with 13 bases lining up with TRBD2. The CDR3 DNA follows: TGTGCCAGCAGCCGGACTAGCGGGAGAGCAGATACGCAGTATTTT. This gives the protein CASSRTSGRADTQYF.